These 8 T cell receptor beta chains were sequenced from one sample in a study of T cells after yellow fever vaccination. TCRdb re-called the 5' RACE reads with MiXCR, one entry per CDR3 protein. The sample includes 300,000 to 400,000 distinct CDR3 sequences, about 7.8% of them seen just once. The sequencing used PBMCs, collected roughly 46 days after the first yellow fever vaccination. These receptor sequences come from a man between 18 and 29 years old who received the YFV17D yellow fever vaccine.

The CDR3 region is CASGNTGGSGNTIYF. As DNA, the CDR3 is TGTGCCAGCGGAAATACAGGGGGCAGTGGAAACACCATATATTTT. The chain has TRBV6-1 and TRBJ1-3; 9 bases fit TRBD1. Germline trimming cut 8 bases from V and 3 bases from J; bases unmatched to any gene: 8. The CDR3 runs to 15 residues. Germline values: CDR1 MNHNS, CDR2 SASEGT.

This clonotype has a handful of counts. The chain carries TRBV12-3 or TRBV12-4 and TRBJ2-5; 7 bases map to TRBD1. This CDR3 is 13 amino acids long. V dropped 4 bases and J dropped 2; count of bases not matched to a gene: 1. CDR3 DNA: TGTGCCAGCAGTTGGGGACAGCAAGAGACCCAGTACTTC. It codes for CASSWGQQETQYF.

The CDR3 reads CASSYEPTAYEQYV. CDR3 bases: TGTGCCAGCAGTTACGAACCGACAGCCTACGAGCAGTACGTC. The J gene is TRBJ2-7, the V gene TRBV6-2 or TRBV6-3; a possible D gene is TRBD1 (5 bases). CDR3 size: 14 residues. The V gene lost 2 bases and the J gene lost 2 bases, with 10 bases spanning the gap. Germline V gene sequence: CDR1 MNHEY, CDR2 SVGEGT.

The V gene is TRBV10-3, the J gene TRBJ2-3; 7 nucleotides align to TRBD1. J lost 3 bases, V lost 7 bases, and 7 bases had no gene match. In germline, CDR1 is ENHRY, CDR2 SYGVKD. The CDR3 length is 14 residues. CDR3 region: CAIKGGWETDTQYF. The CDR3 nucleotides are TGTGCCATCAAAGGGGGCTGGGAAACAGATACGCAGTATTTT.

This clonotype appeared a few times. The chain combines TRBV30 with TRBJ1-5; the match to TRBD1 covers 8 bases. CDR1 is GTSNPN and CDR2 is SVGIG in the germline V gene (reference sequence). CDR3 length equals 15 residues. With 2 bases clipped from V and 5 bases from J, the junction kept 8 bases outside the gene matches. CDR3 nucleotide sequence: TGTGCCTGGAGTCCCCGGGACAGGAGATATCAGCCCCAGCATTTT. As protein: CAWSPRDRRYQPQHF.

This clonotype was counted between two and nine times. The chain links TRBV29-1 to TRBJ1-4; TRBD1 aligns across 7 bases. Germline V lookup: CDR1 SQVTM, CDR2 ANQGSEA. Trimming took 4 bases from V and 3 from J; bases not matched to a gene: 2. CDR3 size: 13 residues. CDR3 region: CSVGRGPNEKLFF. The CDR3 DNA follows: TGCAGCGTTGGGAGGGGGCCTAATGAAAAACTGTTTTTT.

The J gene is TRBJ2-3, the V gene TRBV27; D is unresolved. CDR3 length equals 12 residues. Per the germline V gene, CDR1 is MNHEY and CDR2 is SMNVEV (reference sequence). V shed 7 bases and J shed 0 bases, with 5 bases lying between them. CDR3 amino acids: CASKTSTDTQYF. The DNA of the CDR3 is TGTGCCAGCAAAACTAGCACAGATACGCAGTATTTT.

This chain connects TRBV7-2 to TRBJ1-2; D is ambiguous. The V and J ends lost 2 bases and 2 bases respectively, with 12 bases between them. Germline CDR1 reads SGHTA; CDR2 reads FQGNSA. This CDR3 has 15 amino acids. The DNA of the CDR3 is TGTGCCAGCAGCTTATTTCGTCAGGACAACTATGGCTACACCTTC. It is translated as CASSLFRQDNYGYTF.